This T cell receptor (beta chain) was captured by sequencing in a study of spatial heterogeneity in lung cancer. Time point given: sample taken at primary tumor resection. The input material, whole RNA from tumor, nontumor lung or frozen PBMC, was sequenced unsorted. TCRdb reprocessed the 5' RACE reads via MiXCR and lists one record per CDR3 protein. The repertoire consists of some 52,000 distinct CDR3 sequences, with around 6.7% occurring once and the leading ten covering 2.9%. Trimming shortened V by 5 bases and J by 0 bases, and 10 bases separated the two germline ends. The germline V gene encodes CDR1 SGHRS and CDR2 YFSETQ. This CDR3 has 14 residues. This clonotype was picked up a small number of times.

This specimen was PBMCs, taken at surgery. The clonotype originates from a female donor with early-stage non-small cell lung cancer. J is TRBJ2-3 and V is TRBV5-1; D is unclear. CDR3 nucleotides: TGCGCCAGCAGAGACACACTCAGCACAGATACGCAGTATTTT. Translating gives CASRDTLSTDTQYF.